This entry features one TCR beta chain sequence. This entry is derived from a study of patients and donors after allogeneic stem cell transplantation. Germline V CDR1 and CDR2: SQVTM, ANQGSEA. Trimming cost V 6 bases and J 7 bases; bases outside gene matches: 14. This CDR3 spans 15 amino acids. One entry per CDR3 protein results from TCRdb running MiXCR on the RT-PCR reads. The sample lists 150,000 to 200,000 distinct CDR3 sequences, less than 45% occurring once. The V gene is TRBV29-1, the J gene TRBJ1-3; 8 bases align to TRBD1. The sequence was collected from a human donor who was either an allogeneic HSCT recipient or a stem cell or donor lymphocyte infusion donor (not recorded which). It is not recorded whose cells these are; they may come from a transplant donor. Source material: blood, either unsorted or a sorted T cell fraction (not recorded which). The CDR3 DNA follows: TGCAGCGTGGCTGGACAGGGCGCTCTGGCGAACACCATATATTTT. Its protein is CSVAGQGALANTIYF.